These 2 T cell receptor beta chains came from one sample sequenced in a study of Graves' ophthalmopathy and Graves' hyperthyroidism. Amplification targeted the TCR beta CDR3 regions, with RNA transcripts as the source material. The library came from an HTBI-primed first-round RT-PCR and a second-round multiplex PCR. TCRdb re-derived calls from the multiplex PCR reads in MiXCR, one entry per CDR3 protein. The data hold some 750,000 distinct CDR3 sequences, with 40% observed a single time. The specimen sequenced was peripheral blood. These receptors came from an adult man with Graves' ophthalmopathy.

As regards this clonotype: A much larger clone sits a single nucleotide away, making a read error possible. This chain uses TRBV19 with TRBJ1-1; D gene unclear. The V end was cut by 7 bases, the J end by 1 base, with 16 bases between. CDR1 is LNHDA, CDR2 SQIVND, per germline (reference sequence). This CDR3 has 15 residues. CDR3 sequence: CASTKEWVANTEAFF. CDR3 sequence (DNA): TGTGCCAGTACCAAGGAGTGGGTTGCGAACACTGAAGCTTTCTTT.

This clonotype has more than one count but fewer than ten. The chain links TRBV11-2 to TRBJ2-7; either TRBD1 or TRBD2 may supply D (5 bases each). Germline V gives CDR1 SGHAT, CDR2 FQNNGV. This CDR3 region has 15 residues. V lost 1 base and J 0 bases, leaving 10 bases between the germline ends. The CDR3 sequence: CASSLVWGPSYEQYF. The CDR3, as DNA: TGTGCCAGCAGCTTAGTTTGGGGACCCTCCTACGAGCAGTACTTC.